The rows below give T cell receptor beta chains drawn from one sample of a study of T cells in Graves' hyperthyroidism and ophthalmopathy. One entry per CDR3 protein results from TCRdb running MiXCR on the multiplex PCR reads. The table shows about 380,000 distinct CDR3 sequences, with around 15% occurring only once. The specimen was blood. These receptors were collected from a young woman with Graves' ophthalmopathy. The conserved cysteine and the conserved F or W are not part of the CDR3 here. The D gene is left open where the match is weak. A clone size is listed for some rows: how often the clone was seen (once, few, many), or a class if it is expanded.

size	V	D	J	CDR3
many	TRBV6-1	-	TRBJ1-1	ASSYETGMNTEAF
many	TRBV7-9	-	TRBJ2-5	ASSLGTAQETQY
many	TRBV30	-	TRBJ1-2	AWRSFYGYT
many	TRBV28	-	TRBJ2-1	ASGPGPSYNEQF
-	TRBV6-1	TRBD1	TRBJ1-5	ASSPTGTGGFQPQH
-	TRBV10-3	-	TRBJ1-2	AISEFSGTPYGYT
many	TRBV28	-	TRBJ1-4	ASSLGANNEKLF
many	TRBV2	-	TRBJ2-5	ASSVREGAWETQY
many	TRBV11-2	-	TRBJ1-6	ASSLRRQGNRDSPLH
many	TRBV7-9	TRBD1	TRBJ2-3	ASSVGQASTDTQY
many	TRBV28	-	TRBJ1-2	ASSTPTGYGYT
-	TRBV5-1	-	TRBJ2-4	ASSLEGRMENIQY
-	TRBV6-1	-	TRBJ2-6	ASTPSGEAGANVLT
many	TRBV24-1	TRBD1	TRBJ2-5	ATSDLDRGRGETQY
many	TRBV13	-	TRBJ1-1	ASRIGPTNTEAF
many	TRBV7-2	-	TRBJ2-7	ASSLAPDFSYEQY
few	TRBV19	TRBD1	TRBJ1-1	ASSREPTGTGEAF
many	TRBV4-2	TRBD1	TRBJ1-1	ASSHAGTARMNTEAF
many	TRBV5-1	-	TRBJ2-3	ASSLWTGNTDTQY
-	TRBV5-8	-	TRBJ1-5	ASSFRVGVQPQH
many	TRBV27	-	TRBJ1-4	ASSLVPPFEKLF